These T cell receptor beta chains were read from a single sample in a study. A single record per CDR3 protein comes from TCRdb applying MiXCR to the multiplex PCR reads. The sample lists 900 to 1,000 distinct CDR3 sequences, 2.9% seen once, with 45% to 60% in the top ten. Specimen: tumor-infiltrating Tregs sorted from the breast tumor. These receptors were taken from a female donor with breast cancer. The CDR3 runs from the conserved cysteine through the conserved F or W. The D gene is left open where the match is weak. Clone size is given as how often the clone was seen (once, few, many) or a class if it is expanded.

D gene,CDR3 length,clone size,J gene,V gene,CDR3 DNA,CDR3 protein
NA,14,medium-sized,TRBJ1-2,TRBV12-3/TRBV12-4,TGTGCCAGCAGCTCCCAGGGGATGGGCTATGGCTACACCTTC,CASSSQGMGYGYTF
NA,16,medium-sized,TRBJ1-2,TRBV12-3/TRBV12-4,TGTGCCAGCAGCCTCGGACCAGGACGGACTAACTATGGCTACACCTTC,CASSLGPGRTNYGYTF
NA,14,medium-sized,TRBJ1-2,TRBV12-3/TRBV12-4,TGTGCCAGCAGTACAATCAACTTTCGGTATGGCTACACCTTC,CASSTINFRYGYTF
NA,13,medium-sized,TRBJ1-2,TRBV12-3/TRBV12-4,TGTGCCAGCAGTTTAATCCCAGGGCATGGCTACACCTTC,CASSLIPGHGYTF
NA,14,medium-sized,TRBJ1-2,TRBV12-3/TRBV12-4,TGTGCCAGCAGGCGACAGGCGACCGTTTATGGCTACACCTTC,CASRRQATVYGYTF
NA,15,medium-sized,TRBJ1-2,TRBV12-3/TRBV12-4,TGTGCCAGCAGTCCTGATGTACACATCGCCTATGGCTACACCTTC,CASSPDVHIAYGYTF
TRBD1,15,many,TRBJ1-2,TRBV12-3/TRBV12-4,TGTGCCAGCAGTTTATCGACAGGGCGGCTCTTTGGCTACACCTTC,CASSLSTGRLFGYTF
NA,14,medium-sized,TRBJ1-2,TRBV12-3/TRBV12-4,TGTGCCAGCAGTTTAGGGACAACTAACTATGGCTACACCTTC,CASSLGTTNYGYTF
NA,12,hyperexpanded,TRBJ1-2,TRBV12-3/TRBV12-4,TGTGCCAGCAGTACCTATAACTATGGCTACACCTTC,CASSTYNYGYTF
NA,13,medium-sized,TRBJ1-2,TRBV12-3/TRBV12-4,TGTGCCAGCAGTTTGAAGGGGATCTATGGCTACACCTTC,CASSLKGIYGYTF
NA,13,medium-sized,TRBJ1-2,TRBV12-3/TRBV12-4,TGTGCCAGCAGTCTCCGGGCAGGGGCAGGCTACACCTTC,CASSLRAGAGYTF
NA,14,medium-sized,TRBJ1-2,TRBV12-3/TRBV12-4,TGTGCCAGCAGTTTAGCCGGGACCCAGGGTGGCTACACCTTC,CASSLAGTQGGYTF
TRBD1,16,medium-sized,TRBJ1-2,TRBV12-3/TRBV12-4,TGTGCCAGCAGTTTAGACCCGGGACAGGGGTTCTATGGCTACACCTTC,CASSLDPGQGFYGYTF
NA,15,medium-sized,TRBJ1-2,TRBV12-3/TRBV12-4,TGTGCCAGCAGTTTAGACCCACCTAGGGTCCATGGCTACACCTTC,CASSLDPPRVHGYTF